A selection of T cell receptor beta chains follows, all from one sample in a study of shared clonotypes between healthy human individuals. Only in-frame clones appear in the TCRdb table, and some are missing; sequencing was by immunoSEQ multiplex PCR. The sample lists hundreds of thousands of clones, around 72% seen once, with about 1.8% in the top ten. Sequenced material: memory CD4+ T cells sorted from blood. The receptor set was obtained from a woman in her twenties or thirties in good health. The CDR3 runs from the conserved cysteine through the conserved F or W. The D gene is left open where the match is weak. Some rows mark clone size as missing; the rest say once, few, many or name a class of expanded clone.

V	D	size	length	J	CDR3	DNA
TRBV6-6	-	-	11	TRBJ2-7	CASSYEQEQYF	TGTGCCAGCAGTTACGAGCAGGAGCAGTACTTC
TRBV2	TRBD1	-	16	TRBJ2-7	CASRVYFDRDRGEQYF	TGTGCCAGCAGAGTATACTTCGACCGGGACAGAGGCGAGCAGTACTTC
TRBV28	-	-	16	TRBJ2-7	CASSFKLQELSYEQYF	TGTGCCAGCAGTTTCAAGTTACAGGAGCTCTCCTACGAGCAGTACTTC
TRBV7-8	TRBD1	few	16	TRBJ2-3	CASSLRSGGRTDTQYF	TGTGCCAGCAGCTTACGTTCAGGGGGCCGCACAGATACGCAGTATTTT
TRBV28	TRBD1	once	14	TRBJ2-7	CASSLSGGVSEQYF	TGTGCCAGCAGTTTATCAGGGGGTGTATCCGAGCAGTACTTC
TRBV7-9	-	-	14	TRBJ2-1	CASSLLSQASEQFF	TGTGCCAGCAGCTTACTGTCTCAGGCAAGTGAGCAGTTCTTC
TRBV18	TRBD1	-	14	TRBJ2-5	CASSLRGSQETQYF	TGTGCCAGCTCACTCAGGGGGTCCCAAGAGACCCAGTACTTC
TRBV2	-	-	13	TRBJ2-7	CASISPGWYEQYF	TGTGCCAGCATCTCGCCAGGGTGGTACGAGCAGTACTTC
TRBV29-1	TRBD1	few	14	TRBJ1-3	CSAMGQWAGNTIYF	TGCAGCGCTATGGGACAGTGGGCTGGAAACACCATATATTTT
TRBV2	-	few	16	TRBJ1-5	CASSSPTAGSNQPQHF	TGTGCCAGCAGTTCACCGACAGCGGGGAGTAATCAGCCCCAGCATTTT
TRBV5-1	TRBD1	-	15	TRBJ2-3	CASSLIQGVTDTQYF	TGCGCCAGCAGCTTGATTCAGGGGGTGACAGATACGCAGTATTTT
TRBV7-9	-	-	14	TRBJ2-3	CASSPTGRQGMEYF	TGTGCCAGCAGCCCCACCGGACGGCAGGGAATGGAGTATTTT
TRBV18	-	-	14	TRBJ1-3	CASSPGGKGNTIYF	TGTGCCAGCTCACCCGGGGGAAAAGGAAACACCATATATTTT
TRBV6-6	-	-	15	TRBJ2-2	CASTKDGRVAGELFF	TGTGCCAGCACCAAGGACGGGCGAGTAGCCGGGGAGCTGTTTTTT
TRBV27	-	many	16	TRBJ2-5	CASRQVPGRGKETQYF	TGTGCCAGCAGACAAGTCCCCGGTAGAGGGAAAGAGACCCAGTACTTC
TRBV4-2	-	-	15	TRBJ2-7	CASSQDISGSYEQYF	TGTGCCAGCAGCCAAGATATAAGCGGCTCCTACGAGCAGTACTTC